A single sample gave rise to the 32 T cell receptor beta chains below, sequenced in a study of CD8+CD57+ T cells in acquired aplastic anemia (dated 2018 in TCRdb). Instrument used: Illumina HiSeq 2000. TCR beta VDJ combination and CDR3 sequence profiling used genomic DNA as the template. Clones were called with MiXCR by TCRdb after fastp trimmed the public reads at Q25, and only in-frame beta chains were retained. CDR3 protein sequences are deduplicated, and each keeps its most common genes and DNA. The sample table lists about 190,000 distinct CDR3 sequences, approximately 50% of them with a count of one. The ten largest clonotypes hold roughly 15% of the sample. The sequencing sample was made of sorted CD4+, CD8+, or CD8+CD57+ T cells (not recorded which) from PBMCs. The receptors derive from a human donor in good health, serving as a control.

This clonotype has a count of ten or more. The chain employs TRBV11-3 and TRBJ2-5; 14 nucleotides align to TRBD2. This CDR3 contains 15 residues. Germline-derived CDR1 and CDR2 are SGHNT and YENEEA. V lost 5 bases and J lost 5; bases outside the gene matches: 4. Here the CDR3 reads CASSPGTSGGETQYF. The DNA for the CDR3 is TGTGCCAGCAGCCCCGGGACTAGCGGGGGTGAGACCCAGTACTTC. Combining the CDR3 with reference TRBV11-3 and TRBJ2-5 gives the whole variable domain EAGVVQSPRYKIIEKKQPVAFWCNPISGHNTLYWYLQNLGQGPELLIRYENEEAVDDSQLPKDRFSAERLKGVDSTLKIQPAELGDSAVYLCASSPGTSGGETQYFGPGTRLLVL.

The CDR3 DNA follows: TGTGCCAGTAGTATAACCTCGACAGGCGGGGGGGCTTACAATGAGCAGTTCTTC. This gives the protein CASSITSTGGGAYNEQFF. This chain links TRBV19 with TRBJ2-1, with TRBD2 identical over 9 bases. The V gene's germline CDR1 is LNHDA and CDR2 SQIVND (reference sequence). This CDR3 has 18 amino acids. V dropped 2 bases and J dropped 4; count of bases not matched to a gene: 12.

This clonotype occurred many times. The J gene is TRBJ1-2, the V gene TRBV2; TRBD1 matches at 10 bases. The CDR3 sequence is 16 residues long. Germline loops: CDR1 SNHLY, CDR2 FYNNEI. The V gene end was trimmed by 5 bases and the J gene end by 3 bases; junction bases not matched to a gene: 9. CDR3 residues: CASSNYQGQGDYGYTF. Written as DNA, the CDR3 is TGTGCCAGCAGTAATTACCAAGGACAGGGGGACTATGGCTACACCTTC.

The genes are TRBV7-2 and TRBJ2-7; TRBD1 aligns across 7 bases. V lost 5 bases to trimming and J lost 0 bases; unmatched junction nucleotides: 7. Germline CDR1 is SGHTA and CDR2 is FQGNSA. The CDR3 loop spans 15 amino acids. The CDR3 DNA reads as TGTGCCAGCAGCCCGACAGGGTTCGCCTCCTACGAGCAGTACTTC. This codes for CASSPTGFASYEQYF. Filled out from reference TRBV7-2 and TRBJ2-7, the complete variable domain reads GAGVSQSPSNKVTEKGKDVELRCDPISGHTALYWYRQSLGQGLEFLIYFQGNSAPDKSGLPSDRFSAERTGGSVSTLTIQRTQQEDSAVYLCASSPTGFASYEQYFGPGTRLTVT.

This clonotype has at least ten counts. Here the CDR3 DNA reads TGCAGTGCTAGATACGGGGGTCCGAGTGAAGCTTTCTTT. Translated, it gives CSARYGGPSEAFF. This chain uses TRBV20-1 with TRBJ1-1, with D possibly being TRBD1 (5 bases). CDR1 and CDR2 from the germline V gene are DFQATT and SNEGSKA (reference sequence). This CDR3 has 13 amino acids. V lost 2 bases and J 7 bases, leaving 14 bases between the germline ends.

This clonotype was found many times. The chain couples TRBV6-2 or TRBV6-3 to TRBJ2-7; 9 nucleotides agree with TRBD2. The CDR3 spans 14 residues. V lost 7 bases and J lost 7; bases outside the gene matches: 11. Germline-derived CDR1 and CDR2 are MNHEY and SVGEGT. Here the CDR3 DNA reads TGTGCCAGCACCAGCGGGGGGCCCTATAGGGAGCAGTACTTC. Translating gives CASTSGGPYREQYF.

Remarks on this clonotype: The junction and the germline gene differ at one end; a read error may be behind it. The V and J genes are TRBV15 and TRBJ1-2, with D uncertain. Germline V gene sequence: CDR1 LNHNV, CDR2 YYDKDF (reference sequence). The CDR3 spans 15 residues. CDR3 nucleotide sequence: TGTGCCACCAGCAGAGTACGGCTTCCGGGCTATGGCTGCACCTTC. Residues: CATSRVRLPGYGCTF.

A word on this clonotype: The junction shows a germline mismatch at one end, possibly a read error. The chain combines TRBV5-1 with TRBJ2-2; D uncertain. Germline CDR1 and CDR2: SGHRS and YFSETQ. The CDR3 is 14 amino acids. The CDR3: CASSPFGSTGELFF. In nucleotides, the CDR3 is TGTGCCAGCAGCCCTTTCGGTAGCACCGGGGAGCTGTTTTTT. Full variable domain (outside the CDR3, taken from reference TRBV5-1 and TRBJ2-2): KAGVTQTPRYLIKTRGQQVTLSCSPISGHRSVSWYQQTPGQGLQFLFEYFSETQRNKGNFPGRFSGRQFSNSRSEMNVSTLELGDSALYLCASSPFGSTGELFFGEGSRLTVL.

The chain uses TRBV25-1 and TRBJ1-6; the D is unclear. Germline values: CDR1 MGHDK, CDR2 SYGVNS. Trimming stripped 6 bases from V and 8 bases from J, with 11 bases between. The CDR3 runs 13 residues. CDR3 protein: CASSLRADSPLHF. CDR3 coding DNA: TGTGCCAGCAGCTTGAGAGCTGATTCACCCCTCCACTTT.

V is TRBV5-1 and J is TRBJ2-1, with a tentative D call TRBD1 (5 bases). The CDR3 extends over 15 amino acids. Germline V CDR1 and CDR2: SGHRS, YFSETQ. Trimming took off 0 bases at V and 4 bases at J, with 11 bases between the two ends. This CDR3 is CASSLALNRYNEQFF. The CDR3 coding sequence is TGCGCCAGCAGCTTGGCCTTAAACAGGTACAATGAGCAGTTCTTC. Looking up the rest from reference TRBV5-1 and TRBJ2-1 gives the full variable domain: KAGVTQTPRYLIKTRGQQVTLSCSPISGHRSVSWYQQTPGQGLQFLFEYFSETQRNKGNFPGRFSGRQFSNSRSEMNVSTLELGDSALYLCASSLALNRYNEQFFGPGTRLTVL.

Details on this clonotype: A clone one base away is much larger, so this may be a read error. The rearrangement links TRBV19 to TRBJ1-1, with a possible D match to TRBD1 (6 bases). Germline values: CDR1 LNHDA, CDR2 SQIVND (reference sequence). CDR3 length equals 14 residues. The CDR3 protein is CASSIGQANTGAFF. The DNA for the CDR3 is TGTGCCAGTAGTATAGGACAGGCGAACACTGGAGCTTTCTTT.

The chain links TRBV5-1 to TRBJ2-2, with D unresolved. Trimming cost V 0 bases and J 0 bases, with 6 bases left between them. Germline CDR1 is SGHRS and CDR2 is YFSETQ. This CDR3 has 15 amino acids. As DNA, the CDR3 is TGCGCCAGCAGCTTGGGTTTTACGAACACCGGGGAGCTGTTTTTT. Amino acid sequence: CASSLGFTNTGELFF. The complete variable domain, with remaining parts taken from reference TRBV5-1 and TRBJ2-2, reads KAGVTQTPRYLIKTRGQQVTLSCSPISGHRSVSWYQQTPGQGLQFLFEYFSETQRNKGNFPGRFSGRQFSNSRSEMNVSTLELGDSALYLCASSLGFTNTGELFFGEGSRLTVL.

This clonotype was counted many times. The DNA of the CDR3 is TGTGCCAGCAGCTTGATCGCGGGGCCGTCGGCAGGGGGGTTTCGAGAGCAGTACTTC. Its translation is CASSLIAGPSAGGFREQYF. The genes are TRBV5-8 and TRBJ2-7, with a tentative D call TRBD1 (7 bases). The CDR3 is 19 amino acids. V was cut by 1 base and J by 7 bases, with 30 bases left in between. The germline CDR1 and CDR2 sequences are SGHTS and YDEGEE. The full variable domain, completed using reference TRBV5-8 and TRBJ2-7, is EAGVTQSPTHLIKTRGQQATLRCSPISGHTSVYWYQQALGLGLQFLLWYDEGEERNRGNFPPRFSGRQFPNYSSELNVNALELEDSALYLCASSLIAGPSAGGFREQYFGPGTRLTVT.

This clonotype showed up many times. The V call is TRBV12-3 or TRBV12-4, the J call TRBJ1-3; TRBD1 aligns across 9 bases. The CDR3 consists of 16 residues. Trimming at V came to 8 bases and at J to 0 bases, leaving 8 bases not matched to a gene. CDR3 nucleotides: TGTGCCAGCGGGACAGGGCCCCATCCCTCTGGAAACACCATATATTTT. Translating gives CASGTGPHPSGNTIYF.

Only a few counts were recorded for this clonotype. The chain is built from TRBV10-2 and TRBJ1-5; 7 nucleotides match TRBD1. Germline CDR1 and CDR2: WSHSY and SAAADI. Trimming at V came to 2 bases and at J to 0 bases, leaving 7 bases not matched to a gene. The CDR3 runs to 17 residues. CDR3 bases: TGCGCCAGCAGTGAGGCATTCACAGGGGCTAGCAATCAGCCCCAGCATTTT. It codes for CASSEAFTGASNQPQHF.

This clonotype showed up many times. The chain employs TRBV19 and TRBJ2-2; either TRBD1 or TRBD2 may fit D (5 bases each). The CDR3 is 16 amino acids. The V and J ends lost 10 bases and 2 bases respectively, with 20 bases between them. Germline CDR1 is LNHDA and CDR2 is SQIVND (reference sequence). The CDR3 is CATKDSGTANTGELFF. The CDR3 nucleotides are TGTGCCACCAAAGATTCAGGGACGGCCAACACCGGGGAGCTGTTTTTT.

At least ten counts were recorded for this clonotype. The chain uses TRBV7-9 and TRBJ1-5, with 8 bases aligning to TRBD1. The CDR3 sequence is 17 residues long. From germline, CDR1 is SEHNR and CDR2 FQNEAQ (reference sequence). V gave up 1 base and J gave up 2 bases; unmatched junction bases: 7. Here the CDR3 DNA reads TGTGCCAGCAGCTTAGAATACGGACAGGGCGGCAATCAGCCCCAGCATTTT. It translates to CASSLEYGQGGNQPQHF.

The CDR3 is CASSIRTGGEDYGYTF. The CDR3 nucleotides are TGTGCCAGCAGCATACGAACAGGGGGAGAAGACTATGGCTACACCTTC. The genes are TRBV9 and TRBJ1-2; 8 nucleotides match TRBD1. CDR3 length equals 16 residues. Per the germline V gene, CDR1 is SGDLS and CDR2 is YYNGEE. The V gene end was trimmed by 4 bases and the J gene end by 3 bases; junction bases not matched to a gene: 11.

Many counts were recorded for this clonotype. The chain joins TRBV19 to TRBJ1-5, with D maybe TRBD1 (6 bases). Germline V CDR1 and CDR2: LNHDA, SQIVND (reference sequence). The CDR3 totals 14 residues. The germline V and J ends were trimmed by 6 bases and 4 bases, with 13 bases remaining between them. CDR3 protein: CASREAGVNQPQHF. The CDR3 DNA reads as TGTGCCAGTAGAGAAGCAGGGGTAAATCAGCCCCAGCATTTT. The full variable domain, rest sourced from reference TRBV19 and TRBJ1-5, is DGGITQSPKYLFRKEGQNVTLSCEQNLNHDAMYWYRQDPGQGLRLIYYSQIVNDFQKGDIAEGYSVSREKKESFPLTVTSAQKNPTAFYLCASREAGVNQPQHFGDGTRLSIL.

Many counts were recorded for this clonotype. This rearrangement joins TRBV6-2 or TRBV6-3 to TRBJ1-1; D remains unclear. The CDR3 totals 13 residues. Germline CDR1 is MNHEY and CDR2 is SVGEGT. Trimming removed 6 bases from V and 0 bases from J, with 8 bases in between. CDR3 in DNA: TGTGCCAGCAGGGACCGAATGAACACTGAAGCTTTCTTT. As protein: CASRDRMNTEAFF.

CDR3 loop: CASSQERGDSYNEQFF. Written as DNA, the CDR3 is TGTGCCAGCAGCCAAGAGCGGGGGGATTCCTACAATGAGCAGTTCTTC. This rearrangement joins TRBV9 to TRBJ2-1, with 9 positions matching TRBD2. CDR3 length: 16 residues. The V gene's germline CDR1 is SGDLS and CDR2 YYNGEE. The junction had 6 bases not matched to a gene; V was cut back by 4 bases and J by 1 base.

This chain joins TRBV20-1 and TRBJ2-3; possibly TRBD1 for D (5 bases). V lost 8 bases, J lost 4 bases, and 10 bases lay in between. Germline V gene lookup returns CDR1 DFQATT and CDR2 SNEGSKA (reference sequence). This CDR3 region has 11 residues. Here the CDR3 reads CSIRAADTQYF. The CDR3 DNA reads as TGCAGTATCAGGGCAGCAGATACGCAGTATTTT.

The chain is built from TRBV9 and TRBJ1-4; 7 bases match TRBD1. V shed 4 bases and J 8 bases; nucleotides not matched to a gene: 11. The CDR3 has 15 residues. CDR1 is SGDLS and CDR2 is YYNGEE in the germline V gene. In nucleotides, the CDR3 is TGTGCCAGCAGCTCCCAGGGGGTGACCGGAGAAAAACTGTTTTTT. It codes for CASSSQGVTGEKLFF.

In its sample, this clonotype was seen many times. This rearrangement joins TRBV6-2 or TRBV6-3 to TRBJ2-1; 8 nucleotides align to TRBD1. Germline loops: CDR1 MNHEY, CDR2 SVGEGT. V lost 6 bases, J lost 8 bases, and 3 bases stayed unmatched. The CDR3 has 12 residues. The CDR3 here is CASSPGGHEQFF. CDR3 in DNA: TGTGCCAGCAGCCCAGGGGGCCATGAGCAGTTCTTC.

This clonotype has ten or more counts. The CDR3 protein is CASSVVGNGGEQYF. CDR3 DNA: TGTGCCAGCAGCGTAGTGGGGAACGGAGGCGAGCAGTACTTC. This chain joins TRBV9 and TRBJ2-7; D perhaps matches TRBD2 (5 bases). The V gene lost 0 bases and the J gene lost 6 bases, with 13 bases spanning the gap. The CDR3 length is 14 residues. Germline-derived CDR1 and CDR2 are SGDLS and YYNGEE.

The V call is TRBV10-3, the J call TRBJ1-1, with D unclear. The CDR3 length is 12 residues. Trimming cost V 0 bases and J 10 bases, with 9 bases left between them. The germline V gene has CDR1 ENHRY and CDR2 SYGVKD. CDR3 bases: TGTGCCATCAGTGAGTCGCGGGTTGGAGCTTTCTTT. Encoded protein: CAISESRVGAFF.

About this clonotype: This could be a read error, since a much larger clone is one nucleotide away. This chain links TRBV3-1 with TRBJ2-7; the D gene is possibly TRBD2 (6 bases). This CDR3 spans 18 amino acids. The germline gives CDR1 LGHDT, CDR2 YNNKEL (reference sequence). The CDR3 DNA sequence: TGTGCCAGCAGCCAAGCTATCCCCGCGGGGTCAGGCTCCTACGGGCAGTACTTC. It encodes CASSQAIPAGSGSYGQYF.

This clonotype was seen just once. One junction end disagrees with the germline gene, perhaps due to a read error. This sequence joins TRBV10-3 and TRBJ2-7; TRBD2 matches at 7 bases. CDR3 size: 15 residues. Germline V lookup: CDR1 ENHRY, CDR2 SYGVKD. CDR3 DNA: TGTGCCAGCAGTAATGGAGCGGGGACTCCCTACGAGCAGTACTTC. It is translated as CASSNGAGTPYEQYF.

In its sample, this clonotype was seen many times. This chain uses TRBV10-3 with TRBJ1-1; no definite D call. The V end was cut by 4 bases, the J end by 3 bases, with 9 bases between. CDR1 ENHRY and CDR2 SYGVKD come from the germline V gene. The length of the CDR3 is 13 residues. The CDR3 protein is CAISGKAHTEAFF. For the CDR3, the DNA is TGTGCCATCAGTGGGAAGGCTCACACTGAAGCTTTCTTT.

Turning to this clonotype: The junction does not match germline at one end; this may be a read error. The CDR3 DNA follows: TGTGCCAGCAGCCCAACGAGTACAGGGGAGATCCAGTACTTC. Residues: CASSPTSTGEIQYF. The chain couples TRBV7-3 to TRBJ2-5; 7 bases are shared with TRBD1. The length of the CDR3 is 14 residues. Germline-derived CDR1 and CDR2 are SGHTA and FQGTGA.

This clonotype was recorded at least ten times. The chain is built from TRBV4-3 and TRBJ2-6; TRBD1 is a possible D gene (6 bases). The ends were cut back, 0 bases at V and 2 bases at J, with 14 bases in the middle. Germline V gene data show CDR1 as LGHNA and CDR2 as YSLEER. CDR3 length: 18 amino acids. The CDR3 protein is CASSQEDSNRAGANVLTF. CDR3 sequence (DNA): TGCGCCAGCAGCCAAGAAGATTCAAACAGGGCTGGGGCCAACGTCCTGACTTTC.

This clonotype occurred a few times. At one end the junction does not follow the germline gene, possibly because of a read error. This rearrangement joins TRBV6-1 to TRBJ2-1; D possibly corresponds to TRBD1 (5 bases). The length of the CDR3 is 12 residues. CDR1 and CDR2 (germline): MNHNS, SASEGT. The chain's CDR3 is CANSPQGIDQFF. The CDR3 DNA follows: TGTGCCAACAGTCCGCAGGGAATCGATCAGTTCTTC.